The subject of this entry is one T cell receptor (beta chain). The target antigen is unknown. This specimen belongs to a study of CD8 T cells in ankylosing spondylitis. Notes on the study in general: Peripheral blood held disease-linked clones only at relatively low frequency, and these were CD8+. In ankylosing spondylitis blood, a motif of eight highly homologous TCR beta variants appeared characteristic.

TCRdb re-analysed the 5' RACE reads in MiXCR, keeping a single row per CDR3 protein. The table lists 350,000 to 450,000 distinct CDR3 sequences, about 25% of them singletons. There are 14 residues in the CDR3. Germline-derived CDR1 and CDR2 are SGHDT and YYEEEE. After removal of 5 bases from V and 4 bases from J, the junction contained 9 bases not matched to a gene. Sequencing was carried out using blood, either unsorted or a sorted T cell fraction (not recorded which). The chain recombines TRBV5-6 with TRBJ2-7; 7 nucleotides align to TRBD1. The TCR sequence derives from a male donor with ankylosing spondylitis. The CDR3 DNA is TGTGCCAGCAGACCCTCCGGGACAGCTTACGAGCAGTACTTC. As protein: CASRPSGTAYEQYF. The variable domain in full, with the rest retrieved from reference TRBV5-6 and TRBJ2-7, is DAGVTQSPTHLIKTRGQQVTLRCSPKSGHDTVSWYQQALGQGPQFIFQYYEEEERQRGNFPDRFSGHQFPNYSSELNVNALLLGDSALYLCASRPSGTAYEQYFGPGTRLTVT.